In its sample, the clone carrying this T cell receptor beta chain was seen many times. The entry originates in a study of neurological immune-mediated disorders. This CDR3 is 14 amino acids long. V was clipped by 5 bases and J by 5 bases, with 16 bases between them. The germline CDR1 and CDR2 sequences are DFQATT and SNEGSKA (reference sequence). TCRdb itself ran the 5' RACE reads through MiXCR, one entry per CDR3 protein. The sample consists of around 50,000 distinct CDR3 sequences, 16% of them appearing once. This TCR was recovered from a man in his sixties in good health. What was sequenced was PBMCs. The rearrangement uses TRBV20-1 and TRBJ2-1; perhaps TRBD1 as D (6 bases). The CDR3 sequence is CSAVRQVSNNEQFF. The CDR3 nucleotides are TGCAGTGCTGTCCGACAGGTTTCAAACAATGAGCAGTTCTTC.